This T cell receptor beta chain emerged from a study of Ad26.COV2.S vaccination and SARS-CoV-2 variants. The treatment here: 19 received Ad26.COV2.S at low or high dose, single or two shots; roughly 5 received placebo; per-sample allocation not given. Material that was analyzed had been drawn on day 63 after the first vaccine or placebo injection. The CDR3 is made up of 14 amino acids. Germline lookup yields CDR1 SGHRS and CDR2 YFSETQ. V lost 0 bases, J lost 3 bases, and 1 base stayed unmatched. Remarks on this clone: In the same sample, other DNA sequences code for this CDR3.

Profiled with immunoSEQ multiplex PCR; TCRdb holds only in-frame clones, not every one. Among approximately 420,000 clones listed, 88% were seen once. The sequencing used peripheral blood, collected in a trial of Ad26.COV2.S vaccine versus placebo. The chain uses TRBV5-1 and TRBJ1-1, with 8 bases identical to TRBD1. The TCR comes from a person aged 18-60 years who received the Ad26.COV2.S COVID-19 vaccine or a placebo. This CDR3 is CASSLDRGDTEAFF. CDR3 coding DNA: TGCGCCAGCAGCTTGGACAGGGGGGACACTGAAGCTTTCTTT.